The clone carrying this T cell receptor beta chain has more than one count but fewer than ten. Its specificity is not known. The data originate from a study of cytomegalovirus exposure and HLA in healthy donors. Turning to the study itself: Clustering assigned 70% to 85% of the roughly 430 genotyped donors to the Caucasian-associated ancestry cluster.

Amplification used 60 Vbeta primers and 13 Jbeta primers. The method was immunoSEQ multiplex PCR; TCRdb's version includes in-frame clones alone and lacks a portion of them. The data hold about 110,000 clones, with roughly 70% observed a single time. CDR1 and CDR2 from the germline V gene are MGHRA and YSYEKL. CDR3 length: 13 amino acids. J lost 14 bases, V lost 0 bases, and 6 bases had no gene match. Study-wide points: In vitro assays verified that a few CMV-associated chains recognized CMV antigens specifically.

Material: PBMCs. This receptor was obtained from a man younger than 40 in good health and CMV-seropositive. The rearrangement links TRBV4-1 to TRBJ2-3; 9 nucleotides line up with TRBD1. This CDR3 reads CASSQDPGQGTYF. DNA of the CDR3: TGCGCCAGCAGCCAAGATCCGGGACAGGGCACGTATTTT.